The rows below give T cell receptor beta chains drawn from one sample of a study of T cells in tumors after PD-1 blockade. The table came from immunoSEQ multiplex PCR; TCRdb's copy has only in-frame clones and leaves some out. This table has about 35,000 clones, around 80% appearing once. This material consisted of PBMCs, taken before anti-PD-1 treatment. The receptor source for this set is a human donor with basal cell carcinoma. Both conserved end residues are part of each CDR3. D genes are given only for firm matches.

v_gene: TRBV6-5
j_gene: TRBJ2-6
len: 14
d_gene: NA
CDR3aa: CASSYVSGANVLTF

v_gene: TRBV5-8
j_gene: TRBJ2-7
len: 12
d_gene: NA
CDR3aa: CASSLQNYEQYF

v_gene: TRBV5-1
j_gene: TRBJ2-3
len: 15
d_gene: TRBD2
CDR3aa: CASSSGGLAADTQYF

v_gene: TRBV9
j_gene: TRBJ1-3
len: 16
d_gene: TRBD1
CDR3aa: CASSVATGATGNTIYF

v_gene: TRBV7-2
j_gene: TRBJ2-7
len: 15
d_gene: NA
CDR3aa: CASSARGRQAYEQYF

v_gene: TRBV25-1
j_gene: TRBJ2-1
len: 15
d_gene: NA
CDR3aa: CASSDQGGSYNEQFF

v_gene: TRBV6-5
j_gene: TRBJ2-7
len: 13
d_gene: TRBD2
CDR3aa: CATSSSGTYEQYF

v_gene: TRBV3-1/TRBV3-2
j_gene: TRBJ1-1
len: 14
d_gene: NA
CDR3aa: CASSQIPKQGEAFF

v_gene: TRBV7-3
j_gene: TRBJ2-4
len: 15
d_gene: NA
CDR3aa: CASSLTHGYKNIQYF

v_gene: TRBV11-3
j_gene: TRBJ1-2
len: 14
d_gene: NA
CDR3aa: CASSFHRDDYGYTF

v_gene: TRBV19
j_gene: TRBJ2-7
len: 13
d_gene: NA
CDR3aa: CASKSGPTGEQYF

v_gene: TRBV7-9
j_gene: TRBJ2-5
len: 15
d_gene: NA
CDR3aa: CASSLVTVPQETQYF

v_gene: TRBV7-8
j_gene: TRBJ2-2
len: 14
d_gene: TRBD2
CDR3aa: CASSPGTSTGELFF

v_gene: TRBV6-5
j_gene: TRBJ1-3
len: 16
d_gene: TRBD1
CDR3aa: CASSYRTGSSGNTIYF

v_gene: TRBV29-1
j_gene: TRBJ2-6
len: 14
d_gene: NA
CDR3aa: CSVASVSGANVLTF

v_gene: TRBV7-2
j_gene: TRBJ2-5
len: 15
d_gene: NA
CDR3aa: CASTPIGRGQETQYF

v_gene: TRBV9
j_gene: TRBJ2-7
len: 14
d_gene: NA
CDR3aa: CASSVDGGVNEQYF

v_gene: TRBV7-6
j_gene: TRBJ2-3
len: 16
d_gene: TRBD2
CDR3aa: CASSLGSSGVTDTQYF

v_gene: TRBV27
j_gene: TRBJ2-2
len: 17
d_gene: TRBD1
CDR3aa: CASSSDRGYANTGELFF

v_gene: TRBV7-2
j_gene: TRBJ1-2
len: 16
d_gene: TRBD1
CDR3aa: CASSWDRGPPTYGYTF

v_gene: TRBV27
j_gene: TRBJ2-7
len: 16
d_gene: NA
CDR3aa: CASSSMGPPSSYEQYF

v_gene: TRBV2
j_gene: TRBJ1-6
len: 15
d_gene: NA
CDR3aa: CASSWSGIYNSPLHF

v_gene: TRBV28
j_gene: TRBJ1-1
len: 15
d_gene: TRBD1
CDR3aa: CASSLLQGVNTEAFF

v_gene: TRBV6-1
j_gene: TRBJ1-5
len: 16
d_gene: NA
CDR3aa: CASSKGPTARNQPQHF

v_gene: TRBV29-1
j_gene: TRBJ2-7
len: 15
d_gene: TRBD1
CDR3aa: CSVESGQGSSYEQYF

v_gene: TRBV19
j_gene: TRBJ1-1
len: 12
d_gene: NA
CDR3aa: CASKRGSAEAFF

v_gene: TRBV4-3
j_gene: TRBJ2-1
len: 15
d_gene: TRBD1
CDR3aa: CASSLTGQGRDEQFF

v_gene: TRBV11-3
j_gene: TRBJ2-3
len: 13
d_gene: TRBD1
CDR3aa: CASSSDRGDTQYF

v_gene: TRBV3-1/TRBV3-2
j_gene: TRBJ2-5
len: 15
d_gene: NA
CDR3aa: CASSQEQTGQETQYF

v_gene: TRBV10-3
j_gene: TRBJ2-1
len: 12
d_gene: NA
CDR3aa: CAISARDEEQFF

v_gene: TRBV20-1
j_gene: TRBJ1-2
len: 11
d_gene: NA
CDR3aa: CSAREGQSYTF

v_gene: TRBV7-2
j_gene: TRBJ1-6
len: 15
d_gene: NA
CDR3aa: CASSLARQLNSPLHF

v_gene: TRBV3-1/TRBV3-2
j_gene: TRBJ1-5
len: 17
d_gene: NA
CDR3aa: CASSQDARERVNQPQHF

v_gene: TRBV13
j_gene: TRBJ2-1
len: 14
d_gene: NA
CDR3aa: CASSLGPPYNEQFF

v_gene: TRBV7-8
j_gene: TRBJ1-1
len: 12
d_gene: NA
CDR3aa: CASSQGNTEAFF

v_gene: TRBV10-3
j_gene: TRBJ2-7
len: 14
d_gene: NA
CDR3aa: CAISAPDPRYEQYF

v_gene: TRBV5-1
j_gene: TRBJ1-4
len: 17
d_gene: TRBD1
CDR3aa: CASSFAGTGSPNEKLFF

v_gene: TRBV27
j_gene: TRBJ1-5
len: 14
d_gene: NA
CDR3aa: CASRPYLGYQPQHF

v_gene: TRBV5-5
j_gene: TRBJ1-4
len: 14
d_gene: NA
CDR3aa: CASGKGIPGEKLFF

v_gene: TRBV24-1
j_gene: TRBJ1-5
len: 14
d_gene: NA
CDR3aa: CATMEAGFSQPQHF

v_gene: TRBV27
j_gene: TRBJ1-1
len: 13
d_gene: TRBD1
CDR3aa: CASSNRGSTEAFF

v_gene: TRBV15
j_gene: TRBJ1-1
len: 13
d_gene: NA
CDR3aa: CATGGEWDTEAFF

v_gene: TRBV4-3
j_gene: TRBJ2-3
len: 14
d_gene: NA
CDR3aa: CASSLAAGADTQYF

v_gene: TRBV20-1
j_gene: TRBJ1-1
len: 12
d_gene: NA
CDR3aa: CSASNTASRAFF

v_gene: TRBV7-2
j_gene: TRBJ2-4
len: 17
d_gene: NA
CDR3aa: CASSLGTLALGKNIQYF

v_gene: TRBV7-2
j_gene: TRBJ2-3
len: 15
d_gene: NA
CDR3aa: CASSLLTRITDTQYF

v_gene: TRBV7-2
j_gene: TRBJ2-4
len: 15
d_gene: NA
CDR3aa: CASSRRGLAENIQYF

v_gene: TRBV2
j_gene: TRBJ2-2
len: 16
d_gene: TRBD2
CDR3aa: CASSLLAGVNTGELFF

v_gene: TRBV5-1
j_gene: TRBJ2-3
len: 16
d_gene: NA
CDR3aa: CASSAGTAPATDTQYF

v_gene: TRBV11-3
j_gene: TRBJ1-1
len: 15
d_gene: TRBD1
CDR3aa: CASSLRTGADTEAFF

v_gene: TRBV7-2
j_gene: TRBJ2-7
len: 14
d_gene: NA
CDR3aa: CASTLGGSSYEQYF

v_gene: TRBV28
j_gene: TRBJ2-5
len: 14
d_gene: NA
CDR3aa: CASSRPVDRETQYF

v_gene: TRBV7-2
j_gene: TRBJ1-3
len: 14
d_gene: NA
CDR3aa: CASSFGLSGNTIYF

v_gene: TRBV7-8
j_gene: TRBJ2-6
len: 15
d_gene: NA
CDR3aa: CASSLSYSGANVLTF

v_gene: TRBV7-8
j_gene: TRBJ2-7
len: 15
d_gene: TRBD1
CDR3aa: CASSLREGQGHEQYF

v_gene: TRBV27
j_gene: TRBJ2-1
len: 11
d_gene: NA
CDR3aa: CASRRYNEQFF

v_gene: TRBV7-8
j_gene: TRBJ2-7
len: 12
d_gene: NA
CDR3aa: CASSPMWYEQYF

v_gene: TRBV19
j_gene: TRBJ1-2
len: 15
d_gene: TRBD1
CDR3aa: CASSSQSGQGYGYTF